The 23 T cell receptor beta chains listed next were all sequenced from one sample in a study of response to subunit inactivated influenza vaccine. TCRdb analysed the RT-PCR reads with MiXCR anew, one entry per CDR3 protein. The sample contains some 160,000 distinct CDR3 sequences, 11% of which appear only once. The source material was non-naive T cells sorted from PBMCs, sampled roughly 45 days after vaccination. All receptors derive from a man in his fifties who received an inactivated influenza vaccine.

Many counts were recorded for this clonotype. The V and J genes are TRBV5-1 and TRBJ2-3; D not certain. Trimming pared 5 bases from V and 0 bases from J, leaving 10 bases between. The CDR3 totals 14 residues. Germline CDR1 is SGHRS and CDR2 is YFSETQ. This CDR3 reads CASRAQPSTDTQYF. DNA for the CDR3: TGCGCCAGCAGGGCGCAACCTAGCACAGATACGCAGTATTTT.

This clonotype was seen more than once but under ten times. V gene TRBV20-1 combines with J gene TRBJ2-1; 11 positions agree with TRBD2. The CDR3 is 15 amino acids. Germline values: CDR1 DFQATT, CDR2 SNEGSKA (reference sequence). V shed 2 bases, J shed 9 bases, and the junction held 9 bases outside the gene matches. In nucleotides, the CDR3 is TGCAGTGCTAGAACTAGCGGGAGTGTCTTGAGTGAGCAGTTCTTC. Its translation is CSARTSGSVLSEQFF.

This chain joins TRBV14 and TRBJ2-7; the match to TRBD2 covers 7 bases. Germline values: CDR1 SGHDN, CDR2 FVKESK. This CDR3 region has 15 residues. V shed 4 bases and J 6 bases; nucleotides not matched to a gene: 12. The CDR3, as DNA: TGTGCCAGCAGCCGGGGAGGGGTTATTCTTGCCGAGCAGTACTTC. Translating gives CASSRGGVILAEQYF.

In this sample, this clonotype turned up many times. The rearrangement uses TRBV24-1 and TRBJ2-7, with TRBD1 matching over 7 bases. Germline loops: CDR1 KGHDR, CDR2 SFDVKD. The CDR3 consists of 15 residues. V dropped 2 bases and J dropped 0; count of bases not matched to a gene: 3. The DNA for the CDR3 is TGTGCCACCAGTGATTCCGGGACAGACTCCTACGAGCAGTACTTC. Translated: CATSDSGTDSYEQYF.

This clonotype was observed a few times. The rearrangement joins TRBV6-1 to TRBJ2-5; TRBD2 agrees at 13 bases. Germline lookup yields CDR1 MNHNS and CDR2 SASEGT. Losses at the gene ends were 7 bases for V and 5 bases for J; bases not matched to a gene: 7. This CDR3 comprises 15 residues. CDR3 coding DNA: TGTGCCAGCAACTCACTAGCGGGAGGGTGGGAGACCCAGTACTTC. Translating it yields CASNSLAGGWETQYF.

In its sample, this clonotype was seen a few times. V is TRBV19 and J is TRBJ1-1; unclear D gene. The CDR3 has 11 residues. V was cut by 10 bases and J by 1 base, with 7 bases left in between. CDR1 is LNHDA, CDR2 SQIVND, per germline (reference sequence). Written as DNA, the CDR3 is TGTGCCATCGGGTGGAACACTGAAGCTTTCTTT. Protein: CAIGWNTEAFF.

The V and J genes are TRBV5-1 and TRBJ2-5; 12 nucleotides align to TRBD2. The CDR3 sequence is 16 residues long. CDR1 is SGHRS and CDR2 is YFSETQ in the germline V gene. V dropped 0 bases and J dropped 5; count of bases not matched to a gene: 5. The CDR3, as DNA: TGCGCCAGCAGCTTGGCCAGGACTAGCGGGGTTGAGACCCAGTACTTC. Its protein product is CASSLARTSGVETQYF.

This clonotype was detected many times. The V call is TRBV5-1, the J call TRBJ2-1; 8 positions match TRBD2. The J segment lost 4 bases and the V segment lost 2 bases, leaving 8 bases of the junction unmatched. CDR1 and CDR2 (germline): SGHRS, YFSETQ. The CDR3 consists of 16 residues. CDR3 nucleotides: TGCGCCAGCAGCTTTGCAGCGGGAGAGTGGTACAATGAGCAGTTCTTC. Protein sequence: CASSFAAGEWYNEQFF.

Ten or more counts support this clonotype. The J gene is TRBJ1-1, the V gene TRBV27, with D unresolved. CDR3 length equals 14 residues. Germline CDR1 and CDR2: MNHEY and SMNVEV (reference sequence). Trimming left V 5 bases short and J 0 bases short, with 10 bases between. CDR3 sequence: CASSLGRLNTEAFF. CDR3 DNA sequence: TGTGCCAGCAGTCTTGGACGGTTGAACACTGAAGCTTTCTTT.

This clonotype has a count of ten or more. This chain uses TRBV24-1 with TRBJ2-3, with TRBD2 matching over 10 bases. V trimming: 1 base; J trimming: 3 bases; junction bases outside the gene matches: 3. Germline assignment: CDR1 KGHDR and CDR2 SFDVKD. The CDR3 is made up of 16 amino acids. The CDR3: CATSDFRGLATDTQYF. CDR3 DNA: TGTGCCACCAGTGATTTCAGGGGACTAGCGACAGATACGCAGTATTTT.

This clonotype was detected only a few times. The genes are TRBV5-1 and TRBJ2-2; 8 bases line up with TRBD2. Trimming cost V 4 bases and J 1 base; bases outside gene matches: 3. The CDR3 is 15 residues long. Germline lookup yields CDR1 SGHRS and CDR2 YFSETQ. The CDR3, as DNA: TGCGCCAGCAGCCAGCGGGAGCAGAACACCGGGGAGCTGTTTTTT. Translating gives CASSQREQNTGELFF.

The CDR3 spells CSATSSGGAYNEQFF. CDR3 DNA sequence: TGCAGTGCTACCTCTAGCGGGGGGGCCTACAATGAGCAGTTCTTC. This sequence joins TRBV20-1 and TRBJ2-1, with 12 bases aligning to TRBD2. The germline V gene encodes CDR1 DFQATT and CDR2 SNEGSKA (reference sequence). V lost 4 bases and J lost 2; bases outside the gene matches: 3. CDR3 length: 15 amino acids.

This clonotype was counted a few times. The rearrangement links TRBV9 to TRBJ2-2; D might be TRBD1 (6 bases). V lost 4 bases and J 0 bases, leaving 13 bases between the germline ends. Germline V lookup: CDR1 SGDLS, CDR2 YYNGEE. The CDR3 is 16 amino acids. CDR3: CASSPRQAANTGELFF. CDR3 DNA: TGTGCCAGCAGCCCCCGACAGGCCGCGAACACCGGGGAGCTGTTTTTT.

The CDR3 DNA reads TGTGCCAGCAGTTCCACCCATATCCCCGACAGGGTCGCGTTATACGAGCAGTACTTC. Protein: CASSSTHIPDRVALYEQYF. The chain recombines TRBV28 with TRBJ2-7; TRBD1 aligns across 7 bases. The CDR3 consists of 19 residues. V gave up 4 bases and J gave up 4 bases; unmatched junction bases: 22. Germline V gene sequence: CDR1 MDHEN, CDR2 SYDVKM.

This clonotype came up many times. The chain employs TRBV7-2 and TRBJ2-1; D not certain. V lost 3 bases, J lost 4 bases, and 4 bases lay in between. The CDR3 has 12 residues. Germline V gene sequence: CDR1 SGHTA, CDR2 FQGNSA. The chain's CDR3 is CASSFRYNEQFF. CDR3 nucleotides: TGTGCCAGCAGCTTTAGATACAATGAGCAGTTCTTC.

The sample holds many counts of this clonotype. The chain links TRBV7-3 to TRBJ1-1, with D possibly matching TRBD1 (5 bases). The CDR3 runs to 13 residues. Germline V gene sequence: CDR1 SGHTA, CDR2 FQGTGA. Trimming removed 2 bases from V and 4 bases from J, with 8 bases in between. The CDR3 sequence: CASSLGGFTEAFF. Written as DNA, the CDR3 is TGTGCCAGCAGCTTAGGGGGTTTCACTGAAGCTTTCTTT. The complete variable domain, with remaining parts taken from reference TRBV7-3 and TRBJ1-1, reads GAGVSQTPSNKVTEKGKYVELRCDPISGHTALYWYRQSLGQGPEFLIYFQGTGAADDSGLPNDRFFAVRPEGSVSTLKIQRTERGDSAVYLCASSLGGFTEAFFGQGTRLTVV.

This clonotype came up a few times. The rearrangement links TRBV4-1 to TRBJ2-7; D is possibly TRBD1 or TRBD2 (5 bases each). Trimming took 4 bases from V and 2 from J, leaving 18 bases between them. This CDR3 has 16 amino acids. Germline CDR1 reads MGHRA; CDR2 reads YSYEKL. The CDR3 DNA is TGCGCCAGCAGCCCCAACCGGGACCTGGGGACCTACGAGCAGTACTTC. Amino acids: CASSPNRDLGTYEQYF.

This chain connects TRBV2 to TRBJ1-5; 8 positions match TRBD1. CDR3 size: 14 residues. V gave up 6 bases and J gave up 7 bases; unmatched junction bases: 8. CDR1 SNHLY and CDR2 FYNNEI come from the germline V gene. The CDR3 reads CASSATGGGQPQHF. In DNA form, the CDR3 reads TGTGCCAGCAGCGCAACAGGGGGGGGACAGCCCCAGCATTTT.

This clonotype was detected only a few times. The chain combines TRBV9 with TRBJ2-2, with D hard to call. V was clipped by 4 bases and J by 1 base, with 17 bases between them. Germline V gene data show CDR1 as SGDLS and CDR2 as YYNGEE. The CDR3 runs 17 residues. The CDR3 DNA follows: TGTGCCAGCAGCCTCCGAGCGACAAGGAAGAACACCGGGGAGCTGTTTTTT. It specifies CASSLRATRKNTGELFF.

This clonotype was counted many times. CDR3 amino acids: CSVAPGTQNTEAFF. Here the CDR3 DNA reads TGCAGCGTTGCCCCCGGGACTCAAAACACTGAAGCTTTCTTT. The chain joins TRBV29-1 to TRBJ1-1, with a possible D match to TRBD1 (5 bases). The germline V gene encodes CDR1 SQVTM and CDR2 ANQGSEA. This CDR3 comprises 14 residues. The germline V and J ends were trimmed by 4 bases and 2 bases, with 14 bases remaining between them.

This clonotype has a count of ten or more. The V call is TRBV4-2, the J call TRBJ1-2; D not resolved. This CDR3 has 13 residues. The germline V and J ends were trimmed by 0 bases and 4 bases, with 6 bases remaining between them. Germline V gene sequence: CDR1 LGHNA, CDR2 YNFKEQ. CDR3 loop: CASSQEGGYGYTF. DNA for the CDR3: TGTGCCAGCAGCCAAGAAGGAGGCTATGGCTACACCTTC.

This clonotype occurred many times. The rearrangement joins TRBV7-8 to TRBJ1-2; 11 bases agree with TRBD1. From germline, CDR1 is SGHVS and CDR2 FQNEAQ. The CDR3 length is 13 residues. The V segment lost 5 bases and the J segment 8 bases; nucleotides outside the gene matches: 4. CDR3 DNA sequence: TGTGCCAGCAGCCGGACAGGGGGCTTGGGCTACACCTTC. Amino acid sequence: CASSRTGGLGYTF. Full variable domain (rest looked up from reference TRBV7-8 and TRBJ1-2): GAGVSQSPRYKVAKRGQDVALRCDPISGHVSLFWYQQALGQGPEFLTYFQNEAQLDKSGLPSDRFFAERPEGSVSTLKIQRTQQEDSAVYLCASSRTGGLGYTFGSGTRLTVV.

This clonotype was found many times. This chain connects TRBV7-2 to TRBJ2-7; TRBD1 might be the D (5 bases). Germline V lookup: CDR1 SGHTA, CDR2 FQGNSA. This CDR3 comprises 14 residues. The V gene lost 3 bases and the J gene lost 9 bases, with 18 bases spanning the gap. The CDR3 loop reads CASSLNQGTPLQYF. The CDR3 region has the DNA TGTGCCAGCAGCTTGAACCAGGGAACCCCCTTGCAGTACTTC. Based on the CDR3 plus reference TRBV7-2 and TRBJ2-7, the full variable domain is GAGVSQSPSNKVTEKGKDVELRCDPISGHTALYWYRQSLGQGLEFLIYFQGNSAPDKSGLPSDRFSAERTGGSVSTLTIQRTQQEDSAVYLCASSLNQGTPLQYFGPGTRLTVT.